The rows below give T cell receptor beta chains drawn from one sample of a study of blood T cell repertoires in COVID-19. Some clones are missing from TCRdb's copy, which holds only in-frame ones; the method was immunoSEQ multiplex PCR. The sample holds roughly 50,000 clones; approximately 79% are singletons and the top ten take 3% to 3.5%. Sequencing input: peripheral blood. Receptors were obtained from a man in his sixties with acute or convalescent COVID-19. CDR3s include the opening cysteine and the closing phenylalanine or tryptophan. Fields, in order: V gene, D gene, J gene, clone size, CDR3 DNA, CDR3 protein. A D gene is named only where the DNA matches it firmly. Expanded clones are given a class, and other clones once, few, many or no size at all.

TRBV3-1/TRBV3-2	TRBD1	TRBJ1-6	.	TGTGCCAGCAGCCCAGGGACAGGGGGTGCGTCACCCCTCCACTTT	CASSPGTGGASPLHF
TRBV10-1	.	TRBJ2-5	.	TGCGCCAGTAGAGGGGAGACCCAGTACTTC	CASRGETQYF
TRBV25-1	.	TRBJ2-2	.	TGTGCCAGCAGCTCAGGGTCAGTGCAGCACGGGGAGCTGTTTTTT	CASSSGSVQHGELFF
TRBV4-3	.	TRBJ1-3	.	TGCGCCAGCAGCCAAGTTGGAGTTCTTGGAAACACCATATATTTT	CASSQVGVLGNTIYF
TRBV27	.	TRBJ1-2	.	TGTGCCAGCAAACCGACATCTCCGGACTATGGCTACACCTTC	CASKPTSPDYGYTF
TRBV24-1	.	TRBJ2-7	.	TGTGCCACCAGTGATTTCGGCGGGTACGAGCAGTACTTC	CATSDFGGYEQYF
TRBV27	.	TRBJ1-1	few	TGTGCCAGCAGTGGGCAGGAAGGACGCCGGGGTGAAGCTTTCTTT	CASSGQEGRRGEAFF
TRBV5-1	.	TRBJ2-2	.	TGCGCCAGCAGCTTGGGGGGCAACACGAACACCGGGGAGCTGTTTTTT	CASSLGGNTNTGELFF
TRBV24-1	TRBD2	TRBJ2-1	.	TGTGCCACCAGTGATCCGACTAGCGGGATGTCCTACAATGAGCAGTTCTTC	CATSDPTSGMSYNEQFF
TRBV6-5	.	TRBJ2-3	.	TGTGCCAGCGGGGAGCGCGGAGATACGCAGTATTTT	CASGERGDTQYF
TRBV11-2	.	TRBJ2-7	.	TGTGCCAGCAGCTCCAGCGCATACTACGAGCAGTACTTC	CASSSSAYYEQYF
TRBV6-1	.	TRBJ1-3	few	TGTGCCAGCAGTGAAGGAGGGATCGGAAACACCATATATTTT	CASSEGGIGNTIYF
TRBV6-5	.	TRBJ2-6	.	TGTGCCAGCAGCACAACTGGGGCCAACGTCCTGACTTTC	CASSTTGANVLTF
TRBV5-1	TRBD1	TRBJ1-6	.	TGCGCCAGCAGCTTGACAGGGGAAAATTCACCCCTCCACTTT	CASSLTGENSPLHF
TRBV7-2	.	TRBJ1-1	.	TGTGCCAGCAGCTTAGCGCTCAGGGCTGGAACTGAAGCTTTCTTT	CASSLALRAGTEAFF
TRBV5-4	TRBD2	TRBJ2-1	.	TGTGCCAGCAGCCCGGGACTAGGCAATGAGCAGTTCTTC	CASSPGLGNEQFF
TRBV19	.	TRBJ2-2	.	TGTGCCAGTAGTATTAGCGTAATTCTTACCGGGGAGCTGTTTTTT	CASSISVILTGELFF
TRBV19	.	TRBJ2-2	.	TGTGCCAGTTCGAGAACCGGGGAGCTGTTTTTT	CASSRTGELFF
TRBV7-9	.	TRBJ2-5	.	TGTGCCAGCAGCTTAAACAGGGTGGGTCAAGAGACCCAGTACTTC	CASSLNRVGQETQYF
TRBV4-2	.	TRBJ1-1	.	TGTGCCAGCAGCCAAGGTCATCAACAGAACACTGAAGCTTTCTTT	CASSQGHQQNTEAFF
TRBV7-2	TRBD1	TRBJ1-1	.	TGTGCCAGCAGCTTAGATCAGGGGGGCGACACTGAAGCTTTCTTT	CASSLDQGGDTEAFF
TRBV14	TRBD2	TRBJ2-3	.	TGTGCCAGCAGCCAAGATGGGGGACTAGTCACAGATACGCAGTATTTT	CASSQDGGLVTDTQYF
TRBV27	.	TRBJ2-1	.	TGTGCCAGCAGTTTATCGCGAGGGGGGGCTCTCAAGGAGCAGTTCTTC	CASSLSRGGALKEQFF
TRBV19	TRBD1	TRBJ1-2	.	TGTGCCAGTAGGGACAGGGGGTTGAATGGCTACACCTTC	CASRDRGLNGYTF
TRBV6-1	.	TRBJ1-5	.	TGTGCCAGCAGTGACAGGGCTTATCATCAGCCCCAGCATTTT	CASSDRAYHQPQHF
TRBV27	TRBD1	TRBJ2-1	.	TGTGCCAGCAGTTTAAATTTTTGGGGACAGGTGTCCTACAATGAGCAGTTCTTC	CASSLNFWGQVSYNEQFF
TRBV11-3	.	TRBJ2-4	.	TGTGCCAGCAGCTTAGATCGGTCCCCACTAGCCAAAAACATTCAGTACTTC	CASSLDRSPLAKNIQYF
TRBV5-8	.	TRBJ2-5	few	TGTGCCAGCAGCCTCGGACAGCCCAGTCAAGAGACCCAGTACTTC	CASSLGQPSQETQYF
TRBV2	TRBD2	TRBJ2-3	once	TGTGCCAGCATCCCGGGACTAGCGGGTAACAGTGGTACGCAGTATTTT	CASIPGLAGNSGTQYF
TRBV27	.	TRBJ2-1	.	TGTGCCAGCAGCAGAAAGTCACCCCAGGATGAGCAGTTCTTC	CASSRKSPQDEQFF
TRBV11-3	.	TRBJ2-1	.	TGTGCCAGCAGCCGGGGGGCTAACGAGCAGTTCTTC	CASSRGANEQFF
TRBV2	TRBD1	TRBJ1-4	.	TGTGCCAGCAGCTTTACACAGGGGGCTAATGAAAAACTGTTTTTT	CASSFTQGANEKLFF
TRBV2	.	TRBJ2-7	.	TGTGCCAGCAGTCCTACTCAGGGCTACGAGCAGTACTTC	CASSPTQGYEQYF
TRBV28	TRBD2	TRBJ2-7	.	TGTGCCAGCAGCTCCCAGGGGACTAGCGGGAACGCCGGGCAGTACTTC	CASSSQGTSGNAGQYF
TRBV27	.	TRBJ2-1	.	TGTGCCAGCAGTTTGTCCGCCACCAGCTCCTACAATGAGCAGTTCTTC	CASSLSATSSYNEQFF
TRBV5-1	TRBD2	TRBJ2-1	.	TGCGCCAGCAGCAGCCGGGACTATTACAATGAGCAGTTCTTC	CASSSRDYYNEQFF
TRBV7-3	.	TRBJ2-1	once	TGTGCCAGCAGCTTAATGAGCTTGTCTGTTTACAATGAGCAGTTCTTC	CASSLMSLSVYNEQFF
TRBV29-1	.	TRBJ1-2	few	TGCAGCGTTGAAGCGATGCGCGGGGAAAGTGGCTACACCTTC	CSVEAMRGESGYTF